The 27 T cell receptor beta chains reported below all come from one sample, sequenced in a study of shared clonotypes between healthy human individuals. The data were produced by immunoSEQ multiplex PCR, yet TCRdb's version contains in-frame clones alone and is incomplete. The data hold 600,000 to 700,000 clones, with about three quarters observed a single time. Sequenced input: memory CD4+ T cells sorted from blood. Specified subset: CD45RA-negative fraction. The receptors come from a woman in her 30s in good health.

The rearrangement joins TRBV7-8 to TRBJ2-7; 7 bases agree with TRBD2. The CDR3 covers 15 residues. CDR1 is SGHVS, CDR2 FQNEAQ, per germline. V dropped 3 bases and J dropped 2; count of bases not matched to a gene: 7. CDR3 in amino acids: CASSFSGTIAYEQYF. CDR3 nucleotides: TGTGCCAGCAGCTTTTCCGGGACTATAGCCTACGAGCAGTACTTC. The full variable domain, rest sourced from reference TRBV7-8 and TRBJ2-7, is GAGVSQSPRYKVAKRGQDVALRCDPISGHVSLFWYQQALGQGPEFLTYFQNEAQLDKSGLPSDRFFAERPEGSVSTLKIQRTQQEDSAVYLCASSFSGTIAYEQYFGPGTRLTVT.

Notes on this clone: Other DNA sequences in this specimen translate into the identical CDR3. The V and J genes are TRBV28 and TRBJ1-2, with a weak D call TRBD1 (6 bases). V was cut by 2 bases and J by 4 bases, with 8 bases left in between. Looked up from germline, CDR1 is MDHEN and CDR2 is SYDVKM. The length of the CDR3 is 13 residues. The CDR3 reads CASSLGGRYGYTF. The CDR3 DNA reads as TGTGCCAGCAGTTTAGGGGGGCGCTATGGCTACACCTTC.

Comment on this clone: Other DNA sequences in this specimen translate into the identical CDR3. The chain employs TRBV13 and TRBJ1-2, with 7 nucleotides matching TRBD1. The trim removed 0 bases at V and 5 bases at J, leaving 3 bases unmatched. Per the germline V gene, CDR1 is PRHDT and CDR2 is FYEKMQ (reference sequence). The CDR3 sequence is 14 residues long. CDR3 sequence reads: CASSLGTGRYGYTF. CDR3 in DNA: TGTGCCAGCAGCTTAGGGACAGGGAGGTATGGCTACACCTTC.

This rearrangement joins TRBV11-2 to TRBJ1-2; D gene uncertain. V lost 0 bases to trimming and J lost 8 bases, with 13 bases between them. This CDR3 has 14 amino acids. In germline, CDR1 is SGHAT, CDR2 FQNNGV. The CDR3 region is CASSLDSPVYGYTF. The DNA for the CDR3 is TGTGCCAGCAGCTTAGATTCTCCCGTCTACGGCTACACCTTC.

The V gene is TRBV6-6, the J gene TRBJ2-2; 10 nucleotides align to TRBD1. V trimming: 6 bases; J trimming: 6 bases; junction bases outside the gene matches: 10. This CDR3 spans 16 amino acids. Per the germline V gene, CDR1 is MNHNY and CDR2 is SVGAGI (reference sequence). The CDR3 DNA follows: TGTGCCAGCAGAACTGAGACAGGGGGCTTCGCCGGGGAGCTGTTTTTT. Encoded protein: CASRTETGGFAGELFF.

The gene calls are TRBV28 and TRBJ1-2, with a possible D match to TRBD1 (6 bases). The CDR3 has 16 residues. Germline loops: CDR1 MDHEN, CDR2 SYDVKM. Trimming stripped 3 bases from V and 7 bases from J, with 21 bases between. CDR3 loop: CASSLGYRVTLGGYTF. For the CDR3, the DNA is TGTGCCAGCAGTTTGGGATACAGGGTCACTTTGGGTGGCTACACCTTC.

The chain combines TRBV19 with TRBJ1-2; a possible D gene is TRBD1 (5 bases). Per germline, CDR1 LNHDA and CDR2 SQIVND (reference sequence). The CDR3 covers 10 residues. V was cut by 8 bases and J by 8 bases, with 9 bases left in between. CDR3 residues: CASGDWGYTF. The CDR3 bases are TGTGCCAGTGGGGACTGGGGCTACACCTTC.

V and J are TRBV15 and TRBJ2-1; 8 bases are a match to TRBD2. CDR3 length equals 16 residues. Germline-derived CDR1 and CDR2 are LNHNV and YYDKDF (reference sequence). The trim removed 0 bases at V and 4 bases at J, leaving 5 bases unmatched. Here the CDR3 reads CATSRDRASGYNEQFF. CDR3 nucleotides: TGTGCCACCAGCAGAGATCGGGCTAGCGGGTACAATGAGCAGTTCTTC.

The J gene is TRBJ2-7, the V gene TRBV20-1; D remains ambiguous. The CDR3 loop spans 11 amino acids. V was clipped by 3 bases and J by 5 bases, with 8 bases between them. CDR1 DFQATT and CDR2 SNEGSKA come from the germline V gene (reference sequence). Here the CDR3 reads CSASVLHEQYF. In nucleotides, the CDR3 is TGCAGTGCTAGTGTATTACACGAGCAGTACTTC.

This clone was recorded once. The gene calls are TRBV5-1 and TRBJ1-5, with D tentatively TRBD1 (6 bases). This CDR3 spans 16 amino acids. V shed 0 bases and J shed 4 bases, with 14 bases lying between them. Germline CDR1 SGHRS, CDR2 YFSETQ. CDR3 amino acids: CASSLGSGDLNQPQHF. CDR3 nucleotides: TGCGCCAGCAGCTTGGGATCAGGGGACTTAAATCAGCCCCAGCATTTT.

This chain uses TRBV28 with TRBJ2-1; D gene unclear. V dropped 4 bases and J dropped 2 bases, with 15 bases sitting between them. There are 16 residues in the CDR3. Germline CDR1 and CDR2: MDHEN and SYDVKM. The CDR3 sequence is CASSSRWMRTYNEQFF. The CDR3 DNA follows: TGTGCCAGCAGTTCCCGGTGGATGCGAACCTACAATGAGCAGTTCTTC.

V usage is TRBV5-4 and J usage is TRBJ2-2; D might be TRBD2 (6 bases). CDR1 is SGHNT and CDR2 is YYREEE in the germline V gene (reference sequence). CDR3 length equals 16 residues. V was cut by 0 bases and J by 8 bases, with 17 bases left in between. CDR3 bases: TGTGCCAGCAGCTTGGAGGGTAGCGGTAGGATAGGGGAGCTGTTTTTT. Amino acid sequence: CASSLEGSGRIGELFF. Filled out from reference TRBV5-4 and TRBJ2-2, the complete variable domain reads ETGVTQSPTHLIKTRGQQVTLRCSSQSGHNTVSWYQQALGQGPQFIFQYYREEENGRGNFPPRFSGLQFPNYSSELNVNALELDDSALYLCASSLEGSGRIGELFFGEGSRLTVL.

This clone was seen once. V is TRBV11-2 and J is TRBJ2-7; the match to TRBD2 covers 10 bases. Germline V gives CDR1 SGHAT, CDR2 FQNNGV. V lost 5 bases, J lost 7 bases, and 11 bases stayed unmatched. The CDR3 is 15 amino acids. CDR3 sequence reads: CASSQDHGTSDEQYF. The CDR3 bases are TGTGCCAGCAGCCAAGATCACGGGACTAGCGATGAGCAGTACTTC. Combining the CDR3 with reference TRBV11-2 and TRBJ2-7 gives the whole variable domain EAGVAQSPRYKIIEKRQSVAFWCNPISGHATLYWYQQILGQGPKLLIQFQNNGVVDDSQLPKDRFSAERLKGVDSTLKIQPAKLEDSAVYLCASSQDHGTSDEQYFGPGTRLTVT.

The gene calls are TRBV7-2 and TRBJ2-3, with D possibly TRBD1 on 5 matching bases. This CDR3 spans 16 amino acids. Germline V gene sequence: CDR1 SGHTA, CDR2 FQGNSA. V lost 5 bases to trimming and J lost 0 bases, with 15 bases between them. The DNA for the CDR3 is TGTGCCAGCAGCGCATCTAGGGGCCCTAGCACAGATACGCAGTATTTT. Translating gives CASSASRGPSTDTQYF.

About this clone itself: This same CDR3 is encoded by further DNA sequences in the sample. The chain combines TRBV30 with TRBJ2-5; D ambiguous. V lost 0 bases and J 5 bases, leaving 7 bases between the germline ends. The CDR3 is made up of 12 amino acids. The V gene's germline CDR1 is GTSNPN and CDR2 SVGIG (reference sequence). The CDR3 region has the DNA TGTGCCTGGAGTGTACGAAGGGAGACCCAGTACTTC. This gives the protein CAWSVRRETQYF.

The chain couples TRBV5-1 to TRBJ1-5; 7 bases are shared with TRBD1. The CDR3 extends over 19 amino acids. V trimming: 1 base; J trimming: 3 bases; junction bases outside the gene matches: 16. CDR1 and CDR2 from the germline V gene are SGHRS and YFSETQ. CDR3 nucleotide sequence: TGCGCCAGCAGCTTGTGGCCTTTGGGACAGAGGGTGAACAATCAGCCCCAGCATTTT. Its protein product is CASSLWPLGQRVNNQPQHF.

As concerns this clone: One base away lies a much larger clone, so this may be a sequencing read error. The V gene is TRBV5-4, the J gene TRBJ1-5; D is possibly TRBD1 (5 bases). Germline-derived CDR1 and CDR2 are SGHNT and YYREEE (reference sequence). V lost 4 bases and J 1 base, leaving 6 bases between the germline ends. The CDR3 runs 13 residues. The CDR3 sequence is CASSRDSNQPQHF. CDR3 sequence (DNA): TGTGCCAGCAGCCGGGACAGCAATCAGCCCCAGCATTTT.

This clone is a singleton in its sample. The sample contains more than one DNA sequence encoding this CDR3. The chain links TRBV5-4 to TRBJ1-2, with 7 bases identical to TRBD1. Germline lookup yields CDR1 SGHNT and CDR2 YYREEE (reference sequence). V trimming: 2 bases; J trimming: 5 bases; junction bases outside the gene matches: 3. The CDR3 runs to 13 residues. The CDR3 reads CASSLSGGYGYTF. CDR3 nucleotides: TGTGCCAGCAGCTTATCAGGGGGGTATGGCTACACCTTC.

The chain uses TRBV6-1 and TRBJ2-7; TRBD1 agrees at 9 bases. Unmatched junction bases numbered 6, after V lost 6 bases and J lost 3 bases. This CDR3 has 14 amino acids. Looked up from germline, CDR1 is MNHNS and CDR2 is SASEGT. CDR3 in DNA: TGTGCCAGCAGCCGGGACAGGGAGGACTACGAGCAGTACTTC. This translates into CASSRDREDYEQYF.

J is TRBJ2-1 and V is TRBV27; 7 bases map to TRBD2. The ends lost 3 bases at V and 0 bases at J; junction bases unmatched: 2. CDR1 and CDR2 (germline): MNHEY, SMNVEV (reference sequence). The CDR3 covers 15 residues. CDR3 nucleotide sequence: TGTGCCAGCAGTTTGGCTAGCGGCTCCTACAATGAGCAGTTCTTC. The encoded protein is CASSLASGSYNEQFF.

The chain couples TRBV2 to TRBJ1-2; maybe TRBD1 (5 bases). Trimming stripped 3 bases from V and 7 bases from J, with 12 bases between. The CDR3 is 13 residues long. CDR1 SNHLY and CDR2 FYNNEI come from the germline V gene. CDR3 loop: CASSEQGNSGYTF. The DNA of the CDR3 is TGTGCCAGCAGTGAGCAGGGAAATAGTGGCTACACCTTC. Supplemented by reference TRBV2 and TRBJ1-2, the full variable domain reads EPEVTQTPSHQVTQMGQEVILRCVPISNHLYFYWYRQILGQKVEFLVSFYNNEISEKSEIFDDQFSVERPDGSNFTLKIRSTKLEDSAMYFCASSEQGNSGYTFGSGTRLTVV.

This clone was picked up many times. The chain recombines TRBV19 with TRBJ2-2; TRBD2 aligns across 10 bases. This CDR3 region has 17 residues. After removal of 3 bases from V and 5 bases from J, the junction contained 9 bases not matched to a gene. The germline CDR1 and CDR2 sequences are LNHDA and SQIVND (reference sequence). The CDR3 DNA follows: TGTGCCAGTAGTATCGACCTAGCGGGAGTCGGAACCGGGGAGCTGTTTTTT. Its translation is CASSIDLAGVGTGELFF.

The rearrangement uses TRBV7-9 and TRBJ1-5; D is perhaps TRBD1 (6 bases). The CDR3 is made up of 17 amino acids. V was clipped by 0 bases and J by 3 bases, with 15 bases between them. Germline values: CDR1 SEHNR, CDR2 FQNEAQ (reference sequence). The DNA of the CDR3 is TGTGCCAGCAGCTTAGCCGTGAGCAGGGGAGTCAATCAGCCCCAGCATTTT. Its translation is CASSLAVSRGVNQPQHF.

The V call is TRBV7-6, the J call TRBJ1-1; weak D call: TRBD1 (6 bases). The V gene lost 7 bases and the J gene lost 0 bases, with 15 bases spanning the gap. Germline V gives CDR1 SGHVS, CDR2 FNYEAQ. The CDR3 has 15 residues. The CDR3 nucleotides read TGTGCCAGCACCCCAGGGGTGCGGTTGAACACTGAAGCTTTCTTT. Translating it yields CASTPGVRLNTEAFF.

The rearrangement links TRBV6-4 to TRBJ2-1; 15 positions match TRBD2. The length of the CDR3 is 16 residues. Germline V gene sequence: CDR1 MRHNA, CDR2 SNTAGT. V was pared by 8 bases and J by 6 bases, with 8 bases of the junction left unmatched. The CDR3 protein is CASAWTSGRAANEQFF. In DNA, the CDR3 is TGTGCCAGCGCCTGGACTAGCGGGAGGGCGGCCAATGAGCAGTTCTTC.

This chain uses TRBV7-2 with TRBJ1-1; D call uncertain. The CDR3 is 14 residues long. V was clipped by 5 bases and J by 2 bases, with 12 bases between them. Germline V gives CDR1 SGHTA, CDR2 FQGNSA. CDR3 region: CASSGMAGNTEAFF. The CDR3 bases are TGTGCCAGCAGCGGTATGGCCGGCAACACTGAAGCTTTCTTT.

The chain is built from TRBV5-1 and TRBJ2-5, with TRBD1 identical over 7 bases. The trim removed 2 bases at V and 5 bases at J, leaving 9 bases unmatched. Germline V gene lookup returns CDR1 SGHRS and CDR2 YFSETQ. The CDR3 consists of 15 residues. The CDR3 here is CASSFGTADRETQYF. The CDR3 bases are TGCGCCAGCAGCTTCGGGACAGCCGATCGGGAGACCCAGTACTTC.